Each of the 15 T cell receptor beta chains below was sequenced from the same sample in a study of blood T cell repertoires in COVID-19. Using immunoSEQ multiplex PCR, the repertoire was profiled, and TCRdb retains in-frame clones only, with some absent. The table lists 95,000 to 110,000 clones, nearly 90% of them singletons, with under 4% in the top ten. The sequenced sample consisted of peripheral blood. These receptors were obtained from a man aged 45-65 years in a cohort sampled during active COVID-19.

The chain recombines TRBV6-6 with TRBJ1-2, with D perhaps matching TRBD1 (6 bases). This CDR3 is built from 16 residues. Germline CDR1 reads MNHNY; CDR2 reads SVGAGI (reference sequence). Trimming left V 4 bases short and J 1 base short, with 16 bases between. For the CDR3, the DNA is TGTGCCAGCAGTTCACCCCGGACAGACTTTAACTATGGCTACACCTTC. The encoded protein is CASSSPRTDFNYGYTF.

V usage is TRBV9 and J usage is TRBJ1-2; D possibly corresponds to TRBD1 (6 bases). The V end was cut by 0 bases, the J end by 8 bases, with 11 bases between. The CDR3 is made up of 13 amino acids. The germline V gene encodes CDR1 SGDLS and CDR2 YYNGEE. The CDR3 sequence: CASSVEVGGGYTF. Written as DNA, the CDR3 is TGTGCCAGCAGCGTAGAGGTAGGGGGAGGCTACACCTTC.

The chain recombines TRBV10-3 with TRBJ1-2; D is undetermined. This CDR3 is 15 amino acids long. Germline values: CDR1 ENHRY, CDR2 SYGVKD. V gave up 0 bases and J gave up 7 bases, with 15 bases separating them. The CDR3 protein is CAISESTRWGPGYTF. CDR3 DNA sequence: TGTGCCATCAGTGAGTCGACTAGGTGGGGTCCTGGCTACACCTTC.

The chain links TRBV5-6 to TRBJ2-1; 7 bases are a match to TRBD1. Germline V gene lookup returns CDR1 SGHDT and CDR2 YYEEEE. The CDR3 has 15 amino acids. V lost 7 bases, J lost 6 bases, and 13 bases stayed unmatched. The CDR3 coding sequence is TGTGCCAGCCGAGGCCCTGGGACAGTCCCCAATGAGCAGTTCTTC. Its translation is CASRGPGTVPNEQFF.

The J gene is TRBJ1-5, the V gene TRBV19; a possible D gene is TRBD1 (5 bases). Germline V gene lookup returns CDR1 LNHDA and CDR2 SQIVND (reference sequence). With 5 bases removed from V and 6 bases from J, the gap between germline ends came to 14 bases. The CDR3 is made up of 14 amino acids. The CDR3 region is CASSHGGRGQPQHF. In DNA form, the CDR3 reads TGTGCCAGTAGTCACGGGGGTCGAGGTCAGCCCCAGCATTTT.

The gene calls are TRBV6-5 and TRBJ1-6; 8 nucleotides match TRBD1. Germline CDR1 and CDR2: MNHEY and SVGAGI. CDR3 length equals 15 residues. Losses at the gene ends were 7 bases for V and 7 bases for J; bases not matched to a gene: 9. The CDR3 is CASNTGGVWNSPLHF. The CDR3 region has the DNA TGTGCCAGCAACACAGGGGGGGTGTGGAATTCACCCCTCCACTTT.

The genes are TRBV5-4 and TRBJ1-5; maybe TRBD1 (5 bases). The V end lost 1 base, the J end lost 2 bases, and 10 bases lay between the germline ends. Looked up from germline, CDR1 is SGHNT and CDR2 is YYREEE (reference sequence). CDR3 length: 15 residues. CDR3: CASSLSRDGNQPQHF. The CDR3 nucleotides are TGTGCCAGCAGCTTGAGCAGGGATGGCAATCAGCCCCAGCATTTT.

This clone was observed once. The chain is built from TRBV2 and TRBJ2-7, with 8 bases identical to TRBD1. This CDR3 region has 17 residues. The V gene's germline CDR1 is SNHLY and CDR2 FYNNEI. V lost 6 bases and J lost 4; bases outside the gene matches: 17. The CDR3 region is CASSESIFDRGRYEQYF. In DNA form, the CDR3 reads TGTGCCAGCAGCGAATCAATTTTCGACAGGGGCCGATACGAGCAGTACTTC.

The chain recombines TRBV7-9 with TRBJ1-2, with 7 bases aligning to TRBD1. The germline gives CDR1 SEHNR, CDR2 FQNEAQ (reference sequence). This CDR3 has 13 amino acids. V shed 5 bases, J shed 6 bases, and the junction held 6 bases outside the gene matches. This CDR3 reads CASSRTGVDGYTF. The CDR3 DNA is TGTGCCAGCAGCCGAACAGGGGTGGATGGCTACACCTTC.

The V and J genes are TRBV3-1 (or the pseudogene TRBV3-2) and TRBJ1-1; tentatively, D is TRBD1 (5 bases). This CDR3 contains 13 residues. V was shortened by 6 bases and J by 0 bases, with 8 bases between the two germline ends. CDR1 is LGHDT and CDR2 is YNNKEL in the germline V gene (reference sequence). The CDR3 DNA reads TGTGCCAGCAGTCGACAGTTGAACACTGAAGCTTTCTTT. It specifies CASSRQLNTEAFF.

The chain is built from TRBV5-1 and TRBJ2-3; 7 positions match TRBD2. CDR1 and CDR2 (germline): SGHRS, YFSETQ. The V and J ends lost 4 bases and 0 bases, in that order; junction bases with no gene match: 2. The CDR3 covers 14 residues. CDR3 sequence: CASSPGGSTDTQYF. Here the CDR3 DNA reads TGCGCCAGCAGCCCCGGGGGGAGCACAGATACGCAGTATTTT.

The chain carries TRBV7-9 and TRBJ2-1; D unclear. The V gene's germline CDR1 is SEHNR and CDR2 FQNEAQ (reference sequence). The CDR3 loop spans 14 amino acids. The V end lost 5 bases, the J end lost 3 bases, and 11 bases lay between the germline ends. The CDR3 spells CASSPSVVYNEQFF. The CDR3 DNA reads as TGTGCCAGCAGCCCCTCGGTGGTCTACAATGAGCAGTTCTTC.

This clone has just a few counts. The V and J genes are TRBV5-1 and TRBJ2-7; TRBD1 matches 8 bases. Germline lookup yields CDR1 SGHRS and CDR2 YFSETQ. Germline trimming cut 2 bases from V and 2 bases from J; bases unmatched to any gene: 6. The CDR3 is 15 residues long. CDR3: CASSFRRGLTYEQYF. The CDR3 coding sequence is TGCGCCAGCAGCTTTCGCAGGGGGCTTACCTACGAGCAGTACTTC.

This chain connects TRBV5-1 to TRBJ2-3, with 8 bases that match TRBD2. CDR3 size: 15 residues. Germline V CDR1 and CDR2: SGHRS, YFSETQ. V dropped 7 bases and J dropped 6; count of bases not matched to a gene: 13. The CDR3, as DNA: TGCGCCAGCCGCCTGGGGGCTAGCGGGTGGGATACGCAGTATTTT. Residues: CASRLGASGWDTQYF. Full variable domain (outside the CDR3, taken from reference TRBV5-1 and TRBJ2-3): KAGVTQTPRYLIKTRGQQVTLSCSPISGHRSVSWYQQTPGQGLQFLFEYFSETQRNKGNFPGRFSGRQFSNSRSEMNVSTLELGDSALYLCASRLGASGWDTQYFGPGTRLTVL.

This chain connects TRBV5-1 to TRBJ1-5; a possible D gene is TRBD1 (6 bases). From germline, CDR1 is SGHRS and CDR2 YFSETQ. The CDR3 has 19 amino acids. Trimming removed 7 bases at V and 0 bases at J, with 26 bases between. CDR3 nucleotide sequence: TGCGCCAGCGACATTTCCCTGGTAGGGACACCTTATAGCAATCAGCCCCAGCATTTT. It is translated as CASDISLVGTPYSNQPQHF.